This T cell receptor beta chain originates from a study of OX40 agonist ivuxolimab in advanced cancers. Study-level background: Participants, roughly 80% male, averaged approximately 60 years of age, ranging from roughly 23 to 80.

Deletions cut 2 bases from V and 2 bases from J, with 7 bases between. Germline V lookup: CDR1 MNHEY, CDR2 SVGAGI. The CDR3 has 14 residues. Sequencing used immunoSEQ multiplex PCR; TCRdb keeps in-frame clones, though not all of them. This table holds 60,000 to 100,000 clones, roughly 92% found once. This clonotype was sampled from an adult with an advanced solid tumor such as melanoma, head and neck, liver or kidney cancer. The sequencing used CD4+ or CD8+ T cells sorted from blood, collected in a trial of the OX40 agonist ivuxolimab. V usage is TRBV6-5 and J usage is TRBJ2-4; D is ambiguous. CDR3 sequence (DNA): TGTGCCAGCAGTTACAAGGCTTCCAAAAACATTCAGTACTTC. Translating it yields CASSYKASKNIQYF.